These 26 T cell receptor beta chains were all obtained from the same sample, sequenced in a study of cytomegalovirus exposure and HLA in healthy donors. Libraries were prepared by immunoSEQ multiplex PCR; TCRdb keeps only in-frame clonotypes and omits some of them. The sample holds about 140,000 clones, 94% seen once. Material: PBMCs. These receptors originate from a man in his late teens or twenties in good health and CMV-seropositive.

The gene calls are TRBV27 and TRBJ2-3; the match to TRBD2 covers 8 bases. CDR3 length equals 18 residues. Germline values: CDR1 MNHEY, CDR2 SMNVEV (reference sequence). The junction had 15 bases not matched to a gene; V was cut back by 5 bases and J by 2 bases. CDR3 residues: CASSPFAIQTSVTDTQYF. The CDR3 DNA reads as TGTGCCAGCAGTCCGTTCGCTATCCAGACTAGCGTCACAGATACGCAGTATTTT.

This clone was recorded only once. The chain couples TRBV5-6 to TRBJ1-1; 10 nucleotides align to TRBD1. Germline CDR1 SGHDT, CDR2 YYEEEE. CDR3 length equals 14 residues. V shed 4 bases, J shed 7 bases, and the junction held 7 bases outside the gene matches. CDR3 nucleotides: TGTGCCAGCAGCGCATCCGGGACAGGGGATGAAGCTTTCTTT. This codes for CASSASGTGDEAFF.

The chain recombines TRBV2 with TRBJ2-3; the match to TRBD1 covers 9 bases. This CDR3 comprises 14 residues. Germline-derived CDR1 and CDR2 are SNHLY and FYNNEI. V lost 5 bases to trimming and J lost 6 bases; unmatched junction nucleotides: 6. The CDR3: CASSKGQGLDTQYF. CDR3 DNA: TGTGCCAGCAGTAAGGGACAGGGACTGGATACGCAGTATTTT.

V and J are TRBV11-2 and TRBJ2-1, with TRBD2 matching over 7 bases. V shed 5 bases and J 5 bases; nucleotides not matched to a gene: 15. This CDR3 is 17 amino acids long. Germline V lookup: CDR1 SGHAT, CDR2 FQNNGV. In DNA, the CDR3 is TGTGCCAGCAGCCCTAGGGTATGGGAGGGGCCCAACAATGAGCAGTTCTTC. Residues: CASSPRVWEGPNNEQFF.

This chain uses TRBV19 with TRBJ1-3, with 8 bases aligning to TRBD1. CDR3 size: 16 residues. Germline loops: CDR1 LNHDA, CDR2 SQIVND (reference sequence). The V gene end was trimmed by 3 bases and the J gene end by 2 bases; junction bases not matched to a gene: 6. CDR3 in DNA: TGTGCCAGTAGTATTAAGGGACAGGTCCCTGGAAACACCATATATTTT. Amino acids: CASSIKGQVPGNTIYF.

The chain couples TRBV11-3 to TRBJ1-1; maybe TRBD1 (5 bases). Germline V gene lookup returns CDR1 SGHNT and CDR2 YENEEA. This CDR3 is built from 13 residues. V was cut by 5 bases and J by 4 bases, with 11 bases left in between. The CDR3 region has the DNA TGTGCCAGCAGCCCCCCGGGGGTCACTGAAGCTTTCTTT. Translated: CASSPPGVTEAFF.

The CDR3 here is CAISESVGSEQYF. The CDR3 bases are TGTGCCATCAGTGAGTCGGTGGGGAGCGAGCAGTACTTC. This chain joins TRBV10-3 and TRBJ2-7, with D perhaps TRBD2 (5 bases). Germline loops: CDR1 ENHRY, CDR2 SYGVKD. V dropped 0 bases and J dropped 6 bases, with 9 bases sitting between them. CDR3 length equals 13 residues.

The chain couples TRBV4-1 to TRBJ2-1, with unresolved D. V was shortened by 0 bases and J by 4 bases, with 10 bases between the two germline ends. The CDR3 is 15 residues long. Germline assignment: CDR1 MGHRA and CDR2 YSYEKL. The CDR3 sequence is CASSQEATGYNEQFF. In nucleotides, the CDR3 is TGCGCCAGCAGCCAAGAGGCTACCGGGTACAATGAGCAGTTCTTC.

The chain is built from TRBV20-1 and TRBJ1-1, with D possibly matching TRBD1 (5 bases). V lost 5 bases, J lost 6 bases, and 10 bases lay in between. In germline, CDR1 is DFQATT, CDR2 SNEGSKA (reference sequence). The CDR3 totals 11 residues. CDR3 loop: CSAYRGAEAFF. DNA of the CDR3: TGCAGTGCTTACCGGGGGGCTGAAGCTTTCTTT.

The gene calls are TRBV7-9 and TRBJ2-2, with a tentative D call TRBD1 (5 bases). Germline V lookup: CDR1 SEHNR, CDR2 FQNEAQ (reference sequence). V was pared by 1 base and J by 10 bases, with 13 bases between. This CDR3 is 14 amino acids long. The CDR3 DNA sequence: TGTGCCAGCAGCTTAGGAACAGGCCTCGCGGAGCTGTTTTTT. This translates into CASSLGTGLAELFF.

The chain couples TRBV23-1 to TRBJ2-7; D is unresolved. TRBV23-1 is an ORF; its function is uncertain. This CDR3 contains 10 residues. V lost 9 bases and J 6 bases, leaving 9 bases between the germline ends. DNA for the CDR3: TGCGCCAGTCCTAGTGTCGAGCAGTACTTC. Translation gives CASPSVEQYF.

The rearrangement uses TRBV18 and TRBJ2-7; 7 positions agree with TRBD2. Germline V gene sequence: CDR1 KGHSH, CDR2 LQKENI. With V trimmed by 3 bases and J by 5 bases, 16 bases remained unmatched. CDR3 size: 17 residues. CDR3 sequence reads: CASSPRASGPYGDEQYF. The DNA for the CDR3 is TGTGCCAGCTCACCTCGGGCTAGCGGACCCTACGGAGACGAGCAGTACTTC.

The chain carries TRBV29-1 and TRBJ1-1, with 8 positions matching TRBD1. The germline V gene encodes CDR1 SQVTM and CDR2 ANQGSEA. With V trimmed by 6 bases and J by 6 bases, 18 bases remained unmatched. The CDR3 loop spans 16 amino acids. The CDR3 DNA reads TGCAGCGTGCAGGGGGCGCCTGCCAGGGGCAACGCTGAAGCTTTCTTT. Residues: CSVQGAPARGNAEAFF.

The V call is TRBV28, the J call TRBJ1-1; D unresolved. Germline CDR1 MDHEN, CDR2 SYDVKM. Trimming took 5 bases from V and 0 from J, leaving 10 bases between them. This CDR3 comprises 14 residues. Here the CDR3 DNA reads TGTGCCAGCAGTCTTCGCGGGGTGAACACTGAAGCTTTCTTT. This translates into CASSLRGVNTEAFF.

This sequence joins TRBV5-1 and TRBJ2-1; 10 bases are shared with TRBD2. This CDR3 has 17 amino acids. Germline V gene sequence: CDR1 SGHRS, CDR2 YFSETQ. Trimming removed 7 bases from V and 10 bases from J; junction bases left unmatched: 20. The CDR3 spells CASGTGKTSGPYGEQFF. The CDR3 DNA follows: TGCGCCAGCGGGACGGGGAAGACTAGCGGGCCTTACGGGGAGCAGTTCTTC.

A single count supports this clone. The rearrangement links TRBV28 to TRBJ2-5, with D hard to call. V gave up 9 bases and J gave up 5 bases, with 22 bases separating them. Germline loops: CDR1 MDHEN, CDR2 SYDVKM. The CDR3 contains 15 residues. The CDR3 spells CASYPLLSPTETQYF. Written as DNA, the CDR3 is TGTGCCAGTTACCCCCTCCTATCCCCCACGGAGACCCAGTACTTC.

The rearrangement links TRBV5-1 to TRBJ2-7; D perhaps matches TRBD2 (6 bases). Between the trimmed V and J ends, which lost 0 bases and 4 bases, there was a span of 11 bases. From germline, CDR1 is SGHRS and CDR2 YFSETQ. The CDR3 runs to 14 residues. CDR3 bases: TGCGCCAGCAGCTTGGGTCCTAGCGTTTACGAGCAGTACTTC. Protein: CASSLGPSVYEQYF. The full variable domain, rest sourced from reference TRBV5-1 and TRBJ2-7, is KAGVTQTPRYLIKTRGQQVTLSCSPISGHRSVSWYQQTPGQGLQFLFEYFSETQRNKGNFPGRFSGRQFSNSRSEMNVSTLELGDSALYLCASSLGPSVYEQYFGPGTRLTVT.

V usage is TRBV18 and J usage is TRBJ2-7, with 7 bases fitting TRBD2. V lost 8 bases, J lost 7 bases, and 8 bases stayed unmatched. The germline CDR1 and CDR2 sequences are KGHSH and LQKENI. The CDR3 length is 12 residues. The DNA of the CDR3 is TGTGCCAGCACGACAGCGGGGTCAGAGCAGTACTTC. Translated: CASTTAGSEQYF. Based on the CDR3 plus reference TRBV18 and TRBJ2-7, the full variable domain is NAGVMQNPRHLVRRRGQEARLRCSPMKGHSHVYWYRQLPEEGLKFMVYLQKENIIDESGMPKERFSAEFPKEGPSILRIQQVVRGDSAAYFCASTTAGSEQYFGPGTRLTVT.

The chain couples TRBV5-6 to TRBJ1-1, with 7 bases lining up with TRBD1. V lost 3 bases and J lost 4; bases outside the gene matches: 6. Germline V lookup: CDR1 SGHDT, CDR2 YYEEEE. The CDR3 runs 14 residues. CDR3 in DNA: TGTGCCAGCAGCTCGGGACAGATACTCACTGAAGCTTTCTTT. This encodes CASSSGQILTEAFF.

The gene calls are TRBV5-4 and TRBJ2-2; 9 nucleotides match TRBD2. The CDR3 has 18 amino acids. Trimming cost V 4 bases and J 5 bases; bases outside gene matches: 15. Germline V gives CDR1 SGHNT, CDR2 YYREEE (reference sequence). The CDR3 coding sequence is TGTGCCAGCAGCCCAAGCTCCTTTGCGGGAGGGCATACCGGGGAGCTGTTTTTT. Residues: CASSPSSFAGGHTGELFF.

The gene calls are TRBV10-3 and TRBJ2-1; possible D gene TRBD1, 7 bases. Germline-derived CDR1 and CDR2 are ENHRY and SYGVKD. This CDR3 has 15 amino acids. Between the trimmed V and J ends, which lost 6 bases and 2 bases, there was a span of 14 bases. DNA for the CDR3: TGTGCCATCAGGGATGCGGGACAGACCTACAATGAGCAGTTCTTC. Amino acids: CAIRDAGQTYNEQFF.

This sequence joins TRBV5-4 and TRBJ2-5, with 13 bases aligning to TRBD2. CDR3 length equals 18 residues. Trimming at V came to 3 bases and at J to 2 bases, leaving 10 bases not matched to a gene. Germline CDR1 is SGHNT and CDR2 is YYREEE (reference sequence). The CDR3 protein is CASSSGTSGTGGQETQYF. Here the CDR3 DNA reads TGTGCCAGCAGCTCTGGGACTAGCGGGACGGGAGGACAAGAGACCCAGTACTTC.

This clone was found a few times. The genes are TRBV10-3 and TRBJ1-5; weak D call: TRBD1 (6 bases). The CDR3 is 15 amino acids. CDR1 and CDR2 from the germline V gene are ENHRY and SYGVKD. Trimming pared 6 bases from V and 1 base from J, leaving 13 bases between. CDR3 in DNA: TGTGCCATCAGAGGGGGGGAGGAAAGCAATCAGCCCCAGCATTTT. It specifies CAIRGGEESNQPQHF.

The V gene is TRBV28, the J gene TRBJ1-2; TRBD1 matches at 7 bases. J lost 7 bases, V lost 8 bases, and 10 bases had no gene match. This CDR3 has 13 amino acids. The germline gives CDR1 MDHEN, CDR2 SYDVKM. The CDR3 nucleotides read TGTGCCAGCCACGACGGCAGGGGGGCTGGCTACACCTTC. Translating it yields CASHDGRGAGYTF.

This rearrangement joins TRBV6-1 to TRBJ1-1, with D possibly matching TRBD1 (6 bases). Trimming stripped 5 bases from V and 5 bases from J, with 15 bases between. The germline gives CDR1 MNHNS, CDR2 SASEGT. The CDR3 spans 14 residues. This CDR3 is CASSTRTEITEAFF. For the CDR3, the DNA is TGTGCCAGCAGTACCCGGACAGAGATAACTGAAGCTTTCTTT.

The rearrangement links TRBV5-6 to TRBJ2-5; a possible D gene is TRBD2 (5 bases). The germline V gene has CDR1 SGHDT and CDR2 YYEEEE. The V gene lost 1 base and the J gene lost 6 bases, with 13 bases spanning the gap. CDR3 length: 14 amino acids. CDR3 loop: CASSLSLGGQTQYF. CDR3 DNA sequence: TGTGCCAGCAGCTTGAGCCTAGGAGGCCAGACCCAGTACTTC.